The 6 T cell receptor beta chains below all came from one sample that was sequenced in a study of cytomegalovirus exposure and HLA in healthy donors. The study ran its PCR with 60 Vbeta and 13 Jbeta primers. Generated by immunoSEQ multiplex PCR, the TCRdb table keeps only in-frame clones and is missing some. The sample comprises roughly 120,000 clones, approximately 80% of which are singletons, and roughly 13% rests with the top ten. Sequencing was carried out using PBMCs. These receptors were obtained from a woman aged 40 to 50 in good health and CMV-seropositive.

This chain links TRBV13 with TRBJ1-2; 8 bases match TRBD1. The germline gives CDR1 PRHDT, CDR2 FYEKMQ (reference sequence). The CDR3 sequence is 16 residues long. Trimming removed 3 bases from V and 2 bases from J; junction bases left unmatched: 8. The CDR3 region is CASSFFLTGANYGYTF. As DNA, the CDR3 is TGTGCCAGCAGCTTCTTCCTGACAGGGGCCAACTATGGCTACACCTTC.

The chain combines TRBV6-6 with TRBJ1-5, with a possible D match to TRBD1 (5 bases). This CDR3 spans 15 amino acids. V gave up 0 bases and J gave up 4 bases, with 10 bases separating them. The V gene's germline CDR1 is MNHNY and CDR2 SVGAGI (reference sequence). CDR3 in DNA: TGTGCCAGCAGTTACTCCACAGGAGGGAATCAGCCCCAGCATTTT. Translating it yields CASSYSTGGNQPQHF.

The chain couples TRBV5-5 to TRBJ1-1; no clear D gene. Trimming took off 0 bases at V and 5 bases at J, with 11 bases between the two ends. The CDR3 is made up of 14 amino acids. From germline, CDR1 is SGHKS and CDR2 YYEKEE (reference sequence). CDR3 DNA: TGTGCCAGCAGCTTGGATAGTCGAGGAACTGAAGCTTTCTTT. This gives the protein CASSLDSRGTEAFF.

This clone was detected only once. J is TRBJ2-2 and V is TRBV27; 11 nucleotides match TRBD2. CDR3 length: 15 amino acids. Germline loops: CDR1 MNHEY, CDR2 SMNVEV (reference sequence). Trimming took 5 bases from V and 5 from J; bases not matched to a gene: 4. CDR3 bases: TGTGCCAGCAGTCTACTAGCGGGAGTGACCGGGGAGCTGTTTTTT. Translation: CASSLLAGVTGELFF.

V and J are TRBV29-1 and TRBJ2-2; 7 nucleotides agree with TRBD2. CDR1 is SQVTM and CDR2 is ANQGSEA in the germline V gene. The junction had 4 bases not matched to a gene; V was cut back by 6 bases and J by 0 bases. The CDR3 loop spans 14 amino acids. CDR3 in DNA: TGCAGCGTCCAGAGCGGGGCGAACACCGGGGAGCTGTTTTTT. It encodes CSVQSGANTGELFF.

J is TRBJ2-3 and V is TRBV29-1; a possible D gene is TRBD2 (6 bases). The CDR3 loop spans 14 amino acids. V dropped 6 bases and J dropped 1 base, with 14 bases sitting between them. Germline V gene sequence: CDR1 SQVTM, CDR2 ANQGSEA. This CDR3 is CSVGSRGGTDTQYF. CDR3 sequence (DNA): TGCAGCGTCGGGAGTAGAGGGGGCACAGATACGCAGTATTTT.